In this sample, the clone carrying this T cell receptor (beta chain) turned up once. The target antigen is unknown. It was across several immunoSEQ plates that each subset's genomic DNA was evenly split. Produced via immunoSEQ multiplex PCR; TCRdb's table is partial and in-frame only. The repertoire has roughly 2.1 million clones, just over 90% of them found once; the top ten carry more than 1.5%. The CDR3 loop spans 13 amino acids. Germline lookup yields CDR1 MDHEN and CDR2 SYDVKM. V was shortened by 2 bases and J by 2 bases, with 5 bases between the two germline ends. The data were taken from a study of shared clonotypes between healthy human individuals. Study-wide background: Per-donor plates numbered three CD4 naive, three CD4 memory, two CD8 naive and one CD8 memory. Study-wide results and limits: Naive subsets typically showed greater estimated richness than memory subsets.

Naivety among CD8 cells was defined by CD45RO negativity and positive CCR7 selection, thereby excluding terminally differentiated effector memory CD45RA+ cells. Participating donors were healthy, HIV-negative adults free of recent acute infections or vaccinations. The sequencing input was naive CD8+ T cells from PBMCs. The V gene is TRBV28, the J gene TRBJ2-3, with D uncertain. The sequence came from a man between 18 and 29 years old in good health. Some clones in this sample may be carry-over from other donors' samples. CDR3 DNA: TGTGCCAGCAGTTTAGGGGTCACAGATACGCAGTATTTT. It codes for CASSLGVTDTQYF.